This record looks at one T cell receptor beta chain sequence and its context. V lost 4 bases to trimming and J lost 3 bases; unmatched junction nucleotides: 15. The CDR3 sequence is 17 residues long. CDR1 and CDR2 (germline): SGHVS, FQNEAQ. The data derive from a study of blood T cell repertoires in COVID-19. In the authors' methods: Quantification of nucleated cells was approximated via reference gene primer amplification. Produced via immunoSEQ multiplex PCR; TCRdb's table is partial and in-frame only. The DNA was the basis for D and trimming; V, J and clone size are from that table. The profile shows more than 15,000 clones, roughly 91% of them singletons.

The TCR sequence derives from an older woman with active COVID-19. The sample taken for sequencing was peripheral blood. This chain uses TRBV7-8 with TRBJ2-7; 7 bases are shared with TRBD1. CDR3 amino acids: CASSSLRPHRGFYEQYF. The CDR3 DNA reads TGTGCCAGCAGCTCGCTCCGGCCCCACAGGGGTTTCTACGAGCAGTACTTC.